The entry that follows covers one TCR beta chain sequence. Its specificity is not known. The data were taken from a study of T cell responses to AZD1222 COVID-19 vaccine. Broader study findings: The study reported that nearly half of spike-specific TCRs target unmutated variant regions.

Germline V gene lookup returns CDR1 MNHEY and CDR2 SVGAGI. Trimming removed 6 bases from V and 4 bases from J, with 10 bases in between. The CDR3 loop spans 13 amino acids. Assay: immunoSEQ multiplex PCR; the TCRdb copy retains only in-frame clones and omits some. The sample yields some 180,000 clones, approximately 91% seen once. The chain combines TRBV6-5 with TRBJ1-5, with no clear D. This receptor was identified in an adult who received the AZD1222 COVID-19 vaccine. The sequences come from peripheral blood, collected 28 days after the second AZD1222 dose. CDR3 sequence (DNA): TGTGCCAGCAGCCGCTTGGGAAATCAGCCCCAGCATTTT. Its translation is CASSRLGNQPQHF.